This TCR beta chain was profiled in a study of radiotherapy plus CTLA-4 blockade in lung cancer. Study results and limitations: Clones of tumor-derived TCRs expanded in blood after radiotherapy plus ipilimumab.

Looked up from germline, CDR1 is MGHRA and CDR2 is YSYEKL. There are 14 residues in the CDR3. V trimming: 0 bases; J trimming: 7 bases; junction bases outside the gene matches: 3. Only in-frame clones appear in the TCRdb table, and some are missing; sequencing was by immunoSEQ multiplex PCR. This table holds 130,000 or so clones, around 90% found once. Worth noting for this clone: Its antigen is not known.

The chain recombines TRBV4-1 with TRBJ1-2; 9 nucleotides agree with TRBD1. The sample here was peripheral blood, taken from a patient treated with radiotherapy plus ipilimumab. This sequence originates from a human donor with non-small cell lung cancer that progressed on radiotherapy plus ipilimumab. In DNA form, the CDR3 reads TGCGCCAGCAGCCAAGATGGGACAGGGCTTGGCTACACCTTC. As protein: CASSQDGTGLGYTF.